A single sample is the source of the 4 T cell receptor beta chains below, sequenced in a study of blood T cell repertoires in COVID-19. Data came from immunoSEQ multiplex PCR; TCRdb stores just in-frame clones and leaves some out. The sample has about 75,000 clones, 90% seen once; the top ten hold about 2.4%. The sequenced sample was peripheral blood. The receptors come from a human donor in a cohort sampled during active COVID-19.

The chain couples TRBV5-4 to TRBJ2-3, with TRBD2 as a possible D gene (6 bases). Germline V CDR1 and CDR2: SGHNT, YYREEE (reference sequence). V was pared by 3 bases and J by 4 bases, with 18 bases between. This CDR3 comprises 16 residues. CDR3 in DNA: TGTGCCAGCAGCTACCGGGACTTGGCCCGCCCAGATACGCAGTATTTT. Translating gives CASSYRDLARPDTQYF. Combining the CDR3 with reference TRBV5-4 and TRBJ2-3 gives the whole variable domain ETGVTQSPTHLIKTRGQQVTLRCSSQSGHNTVSWYQQALGQGPQFIFQYYREEENGRGNFPPRFSGLQFPNYSSELNVNALELDDSALYLCASSYRDLARPDTQYFGPGTRLTVL.

The V and J genes are TRBV19 and TRBJ2-3; TRBD2 matches 9 bases. The CDR3 has 17 residues. Germline V gives CDR1 LNHDA, CDR2 SQIVND (reference sequence). Losses at the gene ends were 9 bases for V and 5 bases for J; bases not matched to a gene: 18. CDR3 amino acids: CASPRACPGLAEDTQYF. DNA of the CDR3: TGTGCCAGCCCCCGGGCATGTCCGGGACTAGCAGAAGATACGCAGTATTTT.

The chain recombines TRBV27 with TRBJ2-1, with 12 bases lining up with TRBD1. This CDR3 comprises 15 residues. Germline CDR1 is MNHEY and CDR2 is SMNVEV (reference sequence). The trim removed 3 bases at V and 8 bases at J, leaving 5 bases unmatched. The CDR3 protein is CASSFGTGGFYEQFF. The CDR3 region has the DNA TGTGCCAGCAGTTTTGGGACAGGGGGCTTCTATGAGCAGTTCTTC.

The J gene is TRBJ2-1, the V gene TRBV6-2 or TRBV6-3; 10 bases agree with TRBD2. The V gene end was trimmed by 4 bases and the J gene end by 14 bases; junction bases not matched to a gene: 8. The germline CDR1 and CDR2 sequences are MNHEY and SVGEGT. The CDR3 runs 13 residues. The CDR3 DNA is TGTGCCAGCAGTTTTGGACTAGCGGTTATGGAGTTCTTC. Protein sequence: CASSFGLAVMEFF.